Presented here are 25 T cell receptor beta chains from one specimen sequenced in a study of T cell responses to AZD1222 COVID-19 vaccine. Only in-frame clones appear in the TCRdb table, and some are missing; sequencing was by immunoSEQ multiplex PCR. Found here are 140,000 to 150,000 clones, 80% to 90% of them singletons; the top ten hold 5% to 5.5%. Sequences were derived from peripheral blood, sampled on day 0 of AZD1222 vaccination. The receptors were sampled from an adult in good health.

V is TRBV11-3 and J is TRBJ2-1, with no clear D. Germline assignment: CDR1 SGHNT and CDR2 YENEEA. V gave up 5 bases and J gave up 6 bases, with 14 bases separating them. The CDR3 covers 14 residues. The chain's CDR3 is CASSPGVTPNEQFF. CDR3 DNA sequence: TGTGCCAGCAGCCCTGGCGTGACGCCCAATGAGCAGTTCTTC.

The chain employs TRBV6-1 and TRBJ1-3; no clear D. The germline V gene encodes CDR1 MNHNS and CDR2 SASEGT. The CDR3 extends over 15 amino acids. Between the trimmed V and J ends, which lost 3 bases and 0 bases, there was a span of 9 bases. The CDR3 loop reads CASSDSVSSGNTIYF. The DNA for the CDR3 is TGTGCCAGCAGTGATTCCGTGAGCTCTGGAAACACCATATATTTT.

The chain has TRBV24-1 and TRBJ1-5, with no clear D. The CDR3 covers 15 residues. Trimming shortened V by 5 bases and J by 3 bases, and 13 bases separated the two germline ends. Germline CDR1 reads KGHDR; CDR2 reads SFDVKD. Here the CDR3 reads CATSARGGINQPQHF. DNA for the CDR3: TGTGCCACCAGTGCCCGGGGAGGCATCAATCAGCCCCAGCATTTT.

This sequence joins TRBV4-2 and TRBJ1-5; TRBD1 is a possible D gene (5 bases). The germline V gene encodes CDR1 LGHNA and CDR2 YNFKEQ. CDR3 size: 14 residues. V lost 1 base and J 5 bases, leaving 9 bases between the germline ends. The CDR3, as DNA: TGTGCCAGCAGCCAAGCAGGGATCCATCAGCCCCAGCATTTT. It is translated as CASSQAGIHQPQHF.

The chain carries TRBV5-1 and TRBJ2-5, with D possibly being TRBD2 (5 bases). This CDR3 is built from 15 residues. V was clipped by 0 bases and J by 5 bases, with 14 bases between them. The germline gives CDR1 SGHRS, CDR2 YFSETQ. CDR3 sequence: CASSLATRETETQYF. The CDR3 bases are TGCGCCAGCAGCTTGGCCACCCGGGAAACGGAGACCCAGTACTTC.

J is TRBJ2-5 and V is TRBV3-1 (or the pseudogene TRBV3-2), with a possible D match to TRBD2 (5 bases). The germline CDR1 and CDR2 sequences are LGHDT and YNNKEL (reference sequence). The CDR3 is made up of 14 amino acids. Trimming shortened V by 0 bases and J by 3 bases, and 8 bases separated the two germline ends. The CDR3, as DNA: TGTGCCAGCAGCCAAGATCTCGGGAAAGAGACCCAGTACTTC. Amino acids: CASSQDLGKETQYF.

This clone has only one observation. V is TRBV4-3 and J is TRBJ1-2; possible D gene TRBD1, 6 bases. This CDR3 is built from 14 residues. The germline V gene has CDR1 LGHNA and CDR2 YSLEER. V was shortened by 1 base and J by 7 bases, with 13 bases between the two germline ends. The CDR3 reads CASSQARGVAGYTF. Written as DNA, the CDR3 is TGCGCCAGCAGCCAAGCCAGGGGAGTCGCTGGCTACACCTTC.

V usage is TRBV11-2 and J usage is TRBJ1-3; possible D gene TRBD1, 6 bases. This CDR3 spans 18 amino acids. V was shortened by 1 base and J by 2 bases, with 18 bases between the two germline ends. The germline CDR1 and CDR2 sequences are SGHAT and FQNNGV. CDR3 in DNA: TGTGCCAGCAGCTTAGCCCGACCAGGACAGATGGCTGGAAACACCATATATTTT. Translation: CASSLARPGQMAGNTIYF.

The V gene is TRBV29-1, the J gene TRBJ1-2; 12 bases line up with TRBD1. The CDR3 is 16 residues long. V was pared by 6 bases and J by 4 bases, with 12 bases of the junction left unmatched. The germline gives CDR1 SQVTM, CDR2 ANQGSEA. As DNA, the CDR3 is TGCAGCGTCCTTACGCCGGGACAGGGGGCCGCCTATGGCTACACCTTC. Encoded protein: CSVLTPGQGAAYGYTF.

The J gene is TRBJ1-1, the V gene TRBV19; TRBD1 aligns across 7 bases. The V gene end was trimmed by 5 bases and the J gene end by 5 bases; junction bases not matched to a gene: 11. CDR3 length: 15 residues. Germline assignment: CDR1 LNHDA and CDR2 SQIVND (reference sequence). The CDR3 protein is CASSSFRQGRTEAFF. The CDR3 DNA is TGTGCCAGTAGTTCTTTCAGACAGGGACGGACTGAAGCTTTCTTT.

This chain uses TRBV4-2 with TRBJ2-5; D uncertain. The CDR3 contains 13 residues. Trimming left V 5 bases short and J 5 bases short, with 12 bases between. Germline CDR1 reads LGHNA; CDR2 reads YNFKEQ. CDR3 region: CASSTASFETQYF. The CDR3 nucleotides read TGTGCCAGCAGCACCGCGTCATTTGAGACCCAGTACTTC.

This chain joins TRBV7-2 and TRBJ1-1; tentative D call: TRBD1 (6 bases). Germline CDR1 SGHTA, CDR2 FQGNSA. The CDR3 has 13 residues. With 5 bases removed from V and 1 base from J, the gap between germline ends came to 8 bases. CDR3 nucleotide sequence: TGTGCCAGCAGCGCGACAGGGAACACTGAAGCTTTCTTT. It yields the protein CASSATGNTEAFF.

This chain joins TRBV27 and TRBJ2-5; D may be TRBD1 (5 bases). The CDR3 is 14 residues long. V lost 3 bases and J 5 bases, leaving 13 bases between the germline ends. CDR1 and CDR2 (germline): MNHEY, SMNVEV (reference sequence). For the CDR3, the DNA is TGTGCCAGCAGTTTGGACCGGTGGGGCGAGACCCAGTACTTC. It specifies CASSLDRWGETQYF.

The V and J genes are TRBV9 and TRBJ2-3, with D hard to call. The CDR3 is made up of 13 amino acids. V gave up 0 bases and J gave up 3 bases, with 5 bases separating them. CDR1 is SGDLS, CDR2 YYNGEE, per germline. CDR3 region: CASSVAPTDTQYF. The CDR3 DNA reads TGTGCCAGCAGCGTAGCGCCGACAGATACGCAGTATTTT. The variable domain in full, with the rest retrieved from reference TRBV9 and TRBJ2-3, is DSGVTQTPKHLITATGQRVTLRCSPRSGDLSVYWYQQSLDQGLQFLIQYYNGEERAKGNILERFSAQQFPDLHSELNLSSLELGDSALYFCASSVAPTDTQYFGPGTRLTVL.

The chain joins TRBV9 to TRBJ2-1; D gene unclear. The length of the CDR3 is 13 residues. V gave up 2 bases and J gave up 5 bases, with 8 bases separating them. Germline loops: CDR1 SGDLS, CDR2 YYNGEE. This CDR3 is CASSVGPDNEQFF. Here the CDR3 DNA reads TGTGCCAGCAGCGTGGGTCCGGACAATGAGCAGTTCTTC.

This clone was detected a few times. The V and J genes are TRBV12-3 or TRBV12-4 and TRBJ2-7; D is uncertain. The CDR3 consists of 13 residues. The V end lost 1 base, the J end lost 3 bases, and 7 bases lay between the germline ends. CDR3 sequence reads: CASSLVRLYEQYF. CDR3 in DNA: TGTGCCAGCAGTTTAGTCCGGCTCTACGAGCAGTACTTC.

CDR3 nucleotide sequence: TGTGCCAGCAGCGACAGGGGTGCTGGCTACACCTTC. This codes for CASSDRGAGYTF. The chain is built from TRBV7-2 and TRBJ1-2; 8 positions agree with TRBD1. CDR1 is SGHTA, CDR2 FQGNSA, per germline. The CDR3 sequence is 12 residues long. Trimming at V came to 5 bases and at J to 7 bases, leaving 3 bases not matched to a gene.

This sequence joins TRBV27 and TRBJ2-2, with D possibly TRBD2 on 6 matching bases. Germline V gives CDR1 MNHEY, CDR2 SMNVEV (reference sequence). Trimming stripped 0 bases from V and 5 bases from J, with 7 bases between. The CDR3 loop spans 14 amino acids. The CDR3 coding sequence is TGTGCCAGCAGTTTATCCGGGGGAACCGGGGAGCTGTTTTTT. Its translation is CASSLSGGTGELFF.

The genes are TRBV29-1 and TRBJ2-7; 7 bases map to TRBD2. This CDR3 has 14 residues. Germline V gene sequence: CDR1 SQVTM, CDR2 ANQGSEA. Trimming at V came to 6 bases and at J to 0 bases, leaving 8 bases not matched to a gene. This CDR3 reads CSVDRAGSSYEQYF. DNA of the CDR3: TGCAGCGTCGACCGAGCGGGGAGCTCCTACGAGCAGTACTTC.

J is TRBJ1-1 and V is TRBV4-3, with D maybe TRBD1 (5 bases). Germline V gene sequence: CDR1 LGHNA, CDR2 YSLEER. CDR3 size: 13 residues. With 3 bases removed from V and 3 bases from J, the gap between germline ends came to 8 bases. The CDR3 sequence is CASSHLGDTEAFF. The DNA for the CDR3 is TGCGCCAGCAGCCACCTGGGGGACACTGAAGCTTTCTTT.

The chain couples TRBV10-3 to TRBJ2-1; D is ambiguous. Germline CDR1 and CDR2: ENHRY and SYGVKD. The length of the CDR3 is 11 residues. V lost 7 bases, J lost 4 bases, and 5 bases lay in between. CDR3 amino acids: CAITQYNEQFF. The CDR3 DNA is TGTGCCATCACCCAATACAATGAGCAGTTCTTC.

The CDR3 loop is CASSLRSGLRTDTQYF. The CDR3 DNA reads TGTGCCAGCAGCTTACGAAGCGGGCTCCGCACAGATACGCAGTATTTT. The chain links TRBV11-2 to TRBJ2-3, with D perhaps matching TRBD2 (6 bases). The V end was cut by 2 bases, the J end by 1 base, with 13 bases between. The CDR3 has 16 residues. Germline CDR1 is SGHAT and CDR2 is FQNNGV. The variable domain in full, with the rest retrieved from reference TRBV11-2 and TRBJ2-3, is EAGVAQSPRYKIIEKRQSVAFWCNPISGHATLYWYQQILGQGPKLLIQFQNNGVVDDSQLPKDRFSAERLKGVDSTLKIQPAKLEDSAVYLCASSLRSGLRTDTQYFGPGTRLTVL.

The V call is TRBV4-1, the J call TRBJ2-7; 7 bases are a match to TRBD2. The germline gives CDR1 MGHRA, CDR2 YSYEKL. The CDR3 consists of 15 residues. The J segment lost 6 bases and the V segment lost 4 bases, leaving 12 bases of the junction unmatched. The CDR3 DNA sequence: TGCGCCAGCAGCCTCGGTTTCGCGGGAGTCGCCGAGCAGTACTTC. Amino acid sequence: CASSLGFAGVAEQYF.

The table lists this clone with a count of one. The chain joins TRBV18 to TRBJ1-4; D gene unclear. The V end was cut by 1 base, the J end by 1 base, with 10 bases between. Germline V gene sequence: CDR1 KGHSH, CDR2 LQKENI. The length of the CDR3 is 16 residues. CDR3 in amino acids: CASSPQSKGTNEKLFF. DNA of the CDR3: TGTGCCAGCTCACCACAATCGAAAGGAACTAATGAAAAACTGTTTTTT.

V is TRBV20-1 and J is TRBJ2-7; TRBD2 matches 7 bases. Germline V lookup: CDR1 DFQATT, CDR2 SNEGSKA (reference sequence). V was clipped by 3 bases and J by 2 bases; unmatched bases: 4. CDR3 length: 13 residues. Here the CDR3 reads CSASRREPYEQYF. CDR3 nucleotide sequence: TGCAGTGCTAGTCGGCGGGAGCCCTACGAGCAGTACTTC.